This T cell receptor (beta chain) was obtained from a study of blood T cell repertoires in COVID-19 (dated by TCRdb to about 2020). Some background on the complete study: Collaborator samples came from the United States, Italy and Spain and covered acute and convalescent phases of COVID-19. The prospective study material was composed of cDNA or gDNA derived from T cells, B-cell-depleted T cells, or PBMCs. A freely available public database, intended as a resource for researchers studying the immune response to SARS-CoV-2, is where the repertoires were released. The dataset comprised deeply sampled blood TCRbeta repertoires from subjects exposed to, actively infected with, or recovered from COVID-19. HLA class I and class II types, where available, came from metadata supplied by the sample provider rather than from assay-based typing. The samples were drawn from the first 160 participants of the ongoing ImmuneRACE study and from 1,254 subjects provided by 6 global collaborators. A de-identified subject ID, COVID-19 status, age in years and sex were almost always included in the sample metadata.

TCRbeta CDR3 regions were amplified from genomic DNA using the immunoSEQ Assay, a bias-controlled multiplex PCR. Per the source publication's procedure: Nucleated cell counts per sample were estimated from amplification of reference gene primers within the assay. To quantify the absolute abundance of each unique TCRbeta CDR3 rearrangement, sequence reads were collapsed and filtered. For each sample, productive Simpson clonality was calculated by taking the square root of Simpson's diversity index across productive rearrangements. TCRdb limited this immuneACCESS table to in-frame rearrangements with V and J called. A share of clones is missing; checked studies link under half to unresolved V genes, and the rest is unexplained. V, J and clone size are taken as reported in that table, and D and trimming were inferred from the DNA itself. In all, the sample holds 65,000 to 90,000 clones, and 88% of those were seen once. 6% to 7.5% of the sample goes to the ten largest clones.

What the authors observed across the whole study: How much clinical and demographic metadata was included differed by source and by participant, and the metadata was provided uncurated.

Regarding this clone: The antigen it binds to is not known. Base-call qualities are not available, and no considerably larger clone is one nucleotide away.

Each collaborating institution followed its own protocols to collect whole blood in K2EDTA tubes. For TCRbeta analysis, collaborator samples were shipped as frozen whole blood, as isolated PBMCs, or as DNA extracted from either sample type. V is pared back by 3 bases and J by 9 bases, with 13 bases lying between the germline termini. The CDR3 goes from the cysteine to the phenylalanine over 14 residues. Only CDR3 DNA remains: 42 bases, in frame from the first base. CDR1 and CDR2, per the germline V gene, are SGDLS and YYNGEE. The V and J genes are TRBV9 and TRBJ1-6; 5 matching bases give a weak D call of TRBD1. The sequence was obtained from a woman of 80 years or more with acute or convalescent COVID-19. Sequenced: peripheral blood. The CDR3 reads as follows: CASSDGHGSSPLHF. Read as DNA, the sequence is TGTGCCAGCAGCGACGGACATGGCTCTTCACCCCTCCACTTT.